This T cell receptor (beta chain) was identified in a study of neurological immune-mediated disorders. Notes on the study in general: Healthy controls had more TCR clonal expansion than multiple sclerosis, which showed the least, whereas HTLV-1-associated myelopathy showed the most. No CDR3 amino acid sequences recurred among expanded clones across subjects, suggesting private repertoires in all groups.

This clonotype was seen repeatedly, ten times or more. As yet, its antigen is unknown. Germline V gene lookup returns CDR1 SGHAT and CDR2 FQNNGV. Losses at the gene ends were 5 bases for V and 9 bases for J; bases not matched to a gene: 10. The CDR3 contains 14 residues. 2 million PBMCs stored at -80 C were the source of the unsorted libraries. With 10-nucleotide random UMIs included, cDNA was synthesized by 5'RACE. MiXCR, run by TCRdb on the 5' RACE reads, gives a single entry per CDR3 protein. The sample lists about 79,000 distinct CDR3 sequences, 13% to 15% occurring once. The receptor comes from a woman aged 45-59 years in good health. This chain uses TRBV11-2 with TRBJ1-5; 7 bases line up with TRBD1. Source material: PBMCs. CDR3 bases: TGTGCCAGCAGCCTCAGACAGGGATGGGGGCCCCAGCATTTT. It encodes CASSLRQGWGPQHF.